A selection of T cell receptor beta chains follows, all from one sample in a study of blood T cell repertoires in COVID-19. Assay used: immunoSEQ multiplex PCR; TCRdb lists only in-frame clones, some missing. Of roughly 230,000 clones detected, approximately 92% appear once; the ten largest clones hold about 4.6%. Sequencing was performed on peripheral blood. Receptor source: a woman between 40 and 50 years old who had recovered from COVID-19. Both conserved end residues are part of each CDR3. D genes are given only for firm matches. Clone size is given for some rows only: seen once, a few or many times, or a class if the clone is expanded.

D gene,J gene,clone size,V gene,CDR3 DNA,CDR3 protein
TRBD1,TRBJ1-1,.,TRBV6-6,TGTGCCAGCAGTTCCCCACGACAGGGCGGGTCTGAAGCTTTCTTT,CASSSPRQGGSEAFF
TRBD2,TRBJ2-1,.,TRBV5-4,TGTGCCAGCAGCTTACAGCGGGGGGGCTCCTACAATGAGCAGTTCTTC,CASSLQRGGSYNEQFF
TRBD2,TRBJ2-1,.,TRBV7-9,TGTGCCAGCAGCTTTGCCCAGCGGGAGGTCAATGAGCAGTTCTTC,CASSFAQREVNEQFF
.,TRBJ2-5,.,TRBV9,TGTGCCAGCAGCGTACAGGCACAAGAGACCCAGTACTTC,CASSVQAQETQYF
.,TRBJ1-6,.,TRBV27,TGTGCCAGCAGTTTGGGGGGGCTTAATTCACCCCTCCACTTT,CASSLGGLNSPLHF
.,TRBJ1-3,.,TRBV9,TGTGCCAGCAGCGTATTGGGGACAATACAATATGGAAACACCATATATTTT,CASSVLGTIQYGNTIYF
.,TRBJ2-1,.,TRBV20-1,TGCAGTGCTAGTTCAATTTTAATTACCGAGCGGAGACTAGGCCTTGAGCAGTTCTTC,CSASSILITERRLGLEQFF
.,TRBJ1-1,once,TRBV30,TGTGCCTGGAGCCGGGACTTTTACACTGAAGCTTTCTTT,CAWSRDFYTEAFF
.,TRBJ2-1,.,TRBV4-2,TGTGCCAGCAGCCAAGTTGGGGGCAGGTCCTACAATGAGCAGTTCTTC,CASSQVGGRSYNEQFF
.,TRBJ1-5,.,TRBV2,TGTGCCAGCAGTCGGCAGGTCTATCAGCCCCAGCATTTT,CASSRQVYQPQHF
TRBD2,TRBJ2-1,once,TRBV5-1,TGCGCCAGCAGCCCCGCGGGGGGGGCTGGTACCTACAATGAGCAGTTCTTC,CASSPAGGAGTYNEQFF
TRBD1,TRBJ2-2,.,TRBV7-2,TGTGCCAGCAGTTCCGGACAGGGGGCCACCGGGGAGCTGTTTTTT,CASSSGQGATGELFF
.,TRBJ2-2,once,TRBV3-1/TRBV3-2,TGTGCCAGCAGCCAATACAGGGTGATCGGGGAGCTGTTTTTT,CASSQYRVIGELFF
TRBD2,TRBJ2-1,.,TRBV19,TGTGCCAGTAGTATAGAACGAGGCGGGGGGCTGTACAATGAGCAGTTCTTC,CASSIERGGGLYNEQFF
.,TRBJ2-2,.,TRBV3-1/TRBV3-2,TGTGCCAGCAGGGTTCGGGGCACCGGGGAGCTGTTTTTT,CASRVRGTGELFF
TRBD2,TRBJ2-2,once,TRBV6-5,TGTGCCAGCAGTTATGGCGGGGGGGCCAACGGGGAGCTGTTTTTT,CASSYGGGANGELFF
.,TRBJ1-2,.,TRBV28,TGTGCCAGCAGTTTGGGTGCAGGGGTCTACTATGGCTACACCTTC,CASSLGAGVYYGYTF
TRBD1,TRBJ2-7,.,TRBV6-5,TGTGCCAGCAGAACCCTGGGGACAGGGGGCGACGAGCAGTACTTC,CASRTLGTGGDEQYF
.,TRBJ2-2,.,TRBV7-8,TGTGCCAGCAGCCCTCCGGGACTCTCAACCGGGGAGCTGTTTTTT,CASSPPGLSTGELFF
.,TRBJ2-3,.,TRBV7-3,TGTGCCAGCAGCTATTACACAGATACGCAGTATTTT,CASSYYTDTQYF
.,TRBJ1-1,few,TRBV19,TGTGCCAGTAGGGATACAGGTGAGACTGAAGCTTTCTTT,CASRDTGETEAFF
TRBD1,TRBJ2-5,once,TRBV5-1,TGCGCCAGCAGCATCGCGGGACAGGGAAGGGAGACCCAGTACTTC,CASSIAGQGRETQYF
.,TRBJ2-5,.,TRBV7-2,TGTGCCAGCAGCTTCCAGACAGGAGGAGGAGAGACCCAGTACTTC,CASSFQTGGGETQYF
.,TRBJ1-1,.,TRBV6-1,TGTGCCAGCAGTGAATCGAGGAACACTGAAGCTTTCTTT,CASSESRNTEAFF
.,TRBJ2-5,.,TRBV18,TGTGCCAGCTCGGACATAGAAGAGACCCAGTACTTC,CASSDIEETQYF
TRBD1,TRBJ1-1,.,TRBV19,TGTGCCAGTAGTATACGGTCAGGGGGCTTCGCTGAAGCTTTCTTT,CASSIRSGGFAEAFF
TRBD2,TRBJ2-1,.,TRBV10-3,TGTGCCAGCACCGGACTAGCGGGAAGTGAGCAGTTCTTC,CASTGLAGSEQFF
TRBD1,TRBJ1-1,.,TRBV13,TGTGCCAGCAGCTTTCGGACAGGAAACACTGAAGCTTTCTTT,CASSFRTGNTEAFF
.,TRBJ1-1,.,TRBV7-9,TGTGCCAGCACCTACATTCAGGGTATGAACACTGAAGCTTTCTTT,CASTYIQGMNTEAFF
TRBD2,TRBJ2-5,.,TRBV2,TGTGCCAGCAGTGGACTAGCGGGATCGGGGGAGACCCAGTACTTC,CASSGLAGSGETQYF
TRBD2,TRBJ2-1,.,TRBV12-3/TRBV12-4,TGTGCCAGCAGTTTCATGTCTAGCGGGAGTCCGTTCTTC,CASSFMSSGSPFF
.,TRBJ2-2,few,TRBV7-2,TGTGCCAGCAGCCCGTGGGGGGCCGGGGAGCTGTTTTTT,CASSPWGAGELFF
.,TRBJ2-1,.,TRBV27,TGTGCCGTCAGGGCGGTGACATCCTACAATGAGCAGTTCTTC,CAVRAVTSYNEQFF
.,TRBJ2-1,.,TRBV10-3,TGTGCCATCCGAGCCGGGGGTAGAGATGAGCAGTTCTTC,CAIRAGGRDEQFF
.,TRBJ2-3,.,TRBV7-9,TGTGCCAGCAGCCCCCCACCGGCGGGGATCACAGATACGCAGTATTTT,CASSPPPAGITDTQYF
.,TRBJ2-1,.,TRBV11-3,TGTGCCAGCAGCTTAGAGGAGGGTGACAATGAGCAGTTCTTC,CASSLEEGDNEQFF
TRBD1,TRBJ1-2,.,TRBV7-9,TGTGCCAGCAGCTTAGAGACAGGGGGACCCTATGGCTACACCTTC,CASSLETGGPYGYTF
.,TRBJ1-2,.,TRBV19,TGTGCCAGTAGTTCTACAGGATTGCGAAAGGCTAACTATGGCTACACCTTC,CASSSTGLRKANYGYTF
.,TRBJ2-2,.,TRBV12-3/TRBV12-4,TGTGCCAGCAGGCCACTTAACACCGGGGAGCTGTTTTTT,CASRPLNTGELFF
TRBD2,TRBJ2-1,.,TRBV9,TGTGCCAGCAGCGTAGACGGCGGGGGTTCCTACAATGAGCAGTTCTTC,CASSVDGGGSYNEQFF
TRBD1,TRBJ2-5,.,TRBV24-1,TGTGCCACCAGTGATCCCGGGACAGGGGAACAAGAGACCCAGTACTTC,CATSDPGTGEQETQYF
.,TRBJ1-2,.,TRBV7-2,TGTGCCAGCTCACCTTTGGGCCCCTCTGGCTACACCTTC,CASSPLGPSGYTF
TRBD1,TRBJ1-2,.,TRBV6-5,TGTGCCAGCACCCTCGGGCGTCTAGGGGGCGCCGGCTACACCTTC,CASTLGRLGGAGYTF
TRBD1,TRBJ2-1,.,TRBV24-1,TGTGCCACCAGTGATTTGGGGGACAGCGACAATGAGCAGTTCTTC,CATSDLGDSDNEQFF
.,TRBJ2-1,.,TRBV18,TGTGCCAGCTCACCTATTTCGGGGGACCAAGGGGAGCAGTTCTTC,CASSPISGDQGEQFF
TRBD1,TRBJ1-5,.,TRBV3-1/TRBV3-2,TGTGCCAGCAGCCAAGGGGGGACAGCCAATCAGCCCCAGCATTTT,CASSQGGTANQPQHF
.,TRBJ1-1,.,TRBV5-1,TGCGCCAGCAGCTTGGGAGGGAACACTGAAGCTTTCTTT,CASSLGGNTEAFF
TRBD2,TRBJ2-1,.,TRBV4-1,TGCGCCAGCAGTCTGACTAGCGGGAGGCAAAATGAGCAGTTCTTC,CASSLTSGRQNEQFF
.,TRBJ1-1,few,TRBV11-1,TGTGCCAGCAGACGAGGTGTGGGGAGGGACACTGAAGCTTTCTTT,CASRRGVGRDTEAFF
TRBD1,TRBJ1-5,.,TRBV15,TGTGCCACCAGCAGAGCAGGGGGGAGTCAGCCCCAGCATTTT,CATSRAGGSQPQHF
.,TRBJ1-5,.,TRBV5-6,TGTGCCAGCAGCTTGGAACAGAATCAGCCCCAGCATTTT,CASSLEQNQPQHF
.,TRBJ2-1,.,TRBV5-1,TGCGCCAGCAGCCACCTACGAGGGCCAAGGGAGTTCTTC,CASSHLRGPREFF
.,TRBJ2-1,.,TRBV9,TGTGCCAGCAGCGTAGTAGCTTCTACCGGTGAGCAGTTCTTC,CASSVVASTGEQFF
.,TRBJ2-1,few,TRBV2,TGTGCCAGCACCGGAGGGTTGGGCTCCTACAATGAGCAGTTCTTC,CASTGGLGSYNEQFF
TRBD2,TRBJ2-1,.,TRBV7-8,TGTGCCAGCAGCTCCCGACTAGCCTATGAGCAGTTCTTC,CASSSRLAYEQFF
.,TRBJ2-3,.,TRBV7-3,TGTGCCAGCAGCTTAACTAGTTTCGCAGATACGCAGTATTTT,CASSLTSFADTQYF
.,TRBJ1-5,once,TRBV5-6,TGTGCCAGCAGAAGTATGACAGAAAATCAGCCCCAGCATTTT,CASRSMTENQPQHF
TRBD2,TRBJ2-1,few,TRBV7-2,TGTGCCAGCAGCTTAGGCGGGGGTACCTACAATGAGCAGTTCTTC,CASSLGGGTYNEQFF
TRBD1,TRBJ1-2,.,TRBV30,TGTGCCTGGGGAGCAAACCTCGGCAGGGGGCTAAACTATGGCTACACCTTC,CAWGANLGRGLNYGYTF